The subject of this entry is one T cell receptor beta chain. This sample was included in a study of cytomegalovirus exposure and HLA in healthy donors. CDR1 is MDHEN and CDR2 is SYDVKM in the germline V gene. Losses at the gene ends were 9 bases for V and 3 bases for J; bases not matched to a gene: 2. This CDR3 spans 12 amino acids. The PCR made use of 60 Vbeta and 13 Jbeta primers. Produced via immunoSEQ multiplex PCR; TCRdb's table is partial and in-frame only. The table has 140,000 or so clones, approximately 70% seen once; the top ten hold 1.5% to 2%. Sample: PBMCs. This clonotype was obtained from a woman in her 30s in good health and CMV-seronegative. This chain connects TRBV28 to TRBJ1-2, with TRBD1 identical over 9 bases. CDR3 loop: CASRQGDYGYTF. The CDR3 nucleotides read TGTGCCAGTAGACAGGGGGACTATGGCTACACCTTC.